The T cell receptor (beta chain) described here comes from a study of spatial heterogeneity in lung cancer. Study information: Across the raw uncorrected reads, a unique TCR and UMI combination was observed, on average, more than ten times.

TCRdb independently ran MiXCR on the 5' RACE reads; one entry per CDR3 protein. The sample holds about 38,000 distinct CDR3 sequences; roughly 7.4% are singletons and the top ten take under 30%. Time point described: sample taken at primary tumor resection. Unsorted whole RNA from tumor, nontumor lung or frozen PBMC underwent sequencing. The donor population consisted of approximately 70 patients with untreated, early-stage non-small cell lung cancer. This CDR3 has 15 residues. Between the trimmed V and J ends, which lost 4 bases and 0 bases, there was a span of 11 bases. CDR1 and CDR2 (germline): SEHNR, FQNEAQ (reference sequence).

The sequencing here drew on PBMCs, taken at surgery. The rearrangement joins TRBV7-9 to TRBJ2-3; D may be TRBD1 (6 bases). This sequence originates from a male donor with early-stage non-small cell lung cancer. The CDR3 region is CASSSDSASTDTQYF. Here the CDR3 DNA reads TGTGCCAGCAGCTCGGACAGTGCTAGCACAGATACGCAGTATTTT.